This entry concerns a single TCR beta chain. These data originate in a study of T-cell reconstitution after alpha-beta-depleted transplantation in children. Trimming removed 1 base from V and 0 bases from J, with 11 bases in between. This CDR3 has 15 amino acids. The V gene's germline CDR1 is DFQATT and CDR2 SNEGSKA (reference sequence). TCRbeta library preparation incorporated unique molecular identifiers. TCRdb used MiXCR to reprocess the PCR reads, holding one entry per CDR3 protein. The sample includes 800,000 to 1,000,000 distinct CDR3 sequences, 25% to 35% of them seen just once. The source material was PBMCs, mostly from graft donor cells, sampled 360 days after TCRalphabeta/CD19-depleted stem cell transplant. The sequence came from a boy under two years old who had a stem cell transplant for SCID, so the T cells may come from the graft donor. The chain joins TRBV20-1 to TRBJ2-3; unclear D gene. As DNA, the CDR3 is TGCAGTGCTAGAGTGGTACGCAATAGCACAGATACGCAGTATTTT. It is translated as CSARVVRNSTDTQYF.